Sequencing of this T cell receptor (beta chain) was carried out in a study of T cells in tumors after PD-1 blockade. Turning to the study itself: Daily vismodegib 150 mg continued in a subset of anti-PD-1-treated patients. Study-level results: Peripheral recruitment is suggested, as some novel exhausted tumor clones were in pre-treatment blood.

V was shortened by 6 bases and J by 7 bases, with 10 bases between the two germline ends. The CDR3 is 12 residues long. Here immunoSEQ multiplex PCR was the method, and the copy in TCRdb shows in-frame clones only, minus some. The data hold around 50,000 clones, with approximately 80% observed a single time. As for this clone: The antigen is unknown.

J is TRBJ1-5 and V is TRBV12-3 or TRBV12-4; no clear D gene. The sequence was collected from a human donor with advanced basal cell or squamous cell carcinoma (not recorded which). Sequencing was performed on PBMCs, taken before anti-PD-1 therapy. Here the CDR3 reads CASSLLRQPQHF. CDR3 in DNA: TGTGCCAGCAGCCTTTTGAGACAGCCCCAGCATTTT.